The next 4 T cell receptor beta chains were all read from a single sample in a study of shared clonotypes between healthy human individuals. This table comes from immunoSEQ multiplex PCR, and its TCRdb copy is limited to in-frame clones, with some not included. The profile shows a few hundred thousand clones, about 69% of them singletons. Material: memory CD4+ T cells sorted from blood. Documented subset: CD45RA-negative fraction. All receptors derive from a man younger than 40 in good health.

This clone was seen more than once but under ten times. The CDR3 DNA reads as TGTGCCGAGACAGGACGCGTCTACTACGAGCAGTACTTC. Its translation: CAETGRVYYEQYF. The chain recombines TRBV18 with TRBJ2-7, with D tentatively TRBD1 (6 bases). This CDR3 is built from 13 residues. Germline V gene sequence: CDR1 KGHSH, CDR2 LQKENI. Trimming removed 11 bases at V and 3 bases at J, with 17 bases between.

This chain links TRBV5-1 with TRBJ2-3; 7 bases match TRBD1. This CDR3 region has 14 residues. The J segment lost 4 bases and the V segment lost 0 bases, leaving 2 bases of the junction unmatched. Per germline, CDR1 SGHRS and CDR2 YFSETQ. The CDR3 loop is CASSLGTGADTQYF. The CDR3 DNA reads TGCGCCAGCAGCTTGGGAACAGGGGCAGATACGCAGTATTTT. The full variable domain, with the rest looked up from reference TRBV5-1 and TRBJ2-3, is KAGVTQTPRYLIKTRGQQVTLSCSPISGHRSVSWYQQTPGQGLQFLFEYFSETQRNKGNFPGRFSGRQFSNSRSEMNVSTLELGDSALYLCASSLGTGADTQYFGPGTRLTVL.

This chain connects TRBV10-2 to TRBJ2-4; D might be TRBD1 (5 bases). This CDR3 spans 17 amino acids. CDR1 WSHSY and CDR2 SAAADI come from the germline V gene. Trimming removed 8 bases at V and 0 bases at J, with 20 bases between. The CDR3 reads CASWERGPELAKNIQYF. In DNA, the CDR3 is TGCGCCAGCTGGGAAAGGGGTCCGGAACTAGCCAAAAACATTCAGTACTTC.

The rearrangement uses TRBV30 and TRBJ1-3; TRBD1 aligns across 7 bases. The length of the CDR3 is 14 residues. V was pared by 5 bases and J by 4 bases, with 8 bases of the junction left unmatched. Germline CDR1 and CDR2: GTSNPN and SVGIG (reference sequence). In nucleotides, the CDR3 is TGTGCCTGGGGCTACAGGGGAGGGGGAAACACCATATATTTT. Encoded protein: CAWGYRGGGNTIYF. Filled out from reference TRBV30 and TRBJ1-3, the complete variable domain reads SQTIHQWPATLVQPVGSPLSLECTVEGTSNPNLYWYRQAAGRGLQLLFYSVGIGQISSEVPQNLSASRPQDRQFILSSKKLLLSDSGFYLCAWGYRGGGNTIYFGEGSWLTVV.